This T cell receptor (beta chain) derives from a study of cytomegalovirus exposure and HLA in healthy donors. Whole-study findings and limits: It was reported that the classifier diagnosed cytomegalovirus status with high specificity and sensitivity in both the original and validation cohorts. For most TCR beta V segments, an earlier analysis put the productive rate at about 90% or about 30% of the time. In most subjects, TCR beta sequences reportedly gave accurate predictions of HLA-A and HLA-B alleles.

The PCR ran on 60 Vbeta and 13 Jbeta primers. As processed by the authors: Later analysis identified around 85 million unique TCR beta chains, approximately 11 million shared. Profiling relied on immunoSEQ multiplex PCR, and the TCRdb table lists in-frame clones only, not all of them. Clone size and V and J calls were adopted from that table, with D and trimming inferred from the DNA. This table has about 260,000 clones, around two thirds appearing once. The CDR3 is made up of 14 amino acids. CDR1 and CDR2 from the germline V gene are MNHEY and SMNVEV (reference sequence). To note about this clone: Its specificity is unknown.

Sample: PBMCs. The chain employs TRBV27 and TRBJ2-5; TRBD1 agrees at 8 bases. The assigned J gene may be wrong: the sequence end matches TRBJ2-7 better. The sequence came from a female donor in good health and CMV-seronegative. The CDR3 DNA is TGTGCCACTCACCGGGACAGGCAGATCTACGAGCAGTACTTC. Translated, it gives CATHRDRQIYEQYF.